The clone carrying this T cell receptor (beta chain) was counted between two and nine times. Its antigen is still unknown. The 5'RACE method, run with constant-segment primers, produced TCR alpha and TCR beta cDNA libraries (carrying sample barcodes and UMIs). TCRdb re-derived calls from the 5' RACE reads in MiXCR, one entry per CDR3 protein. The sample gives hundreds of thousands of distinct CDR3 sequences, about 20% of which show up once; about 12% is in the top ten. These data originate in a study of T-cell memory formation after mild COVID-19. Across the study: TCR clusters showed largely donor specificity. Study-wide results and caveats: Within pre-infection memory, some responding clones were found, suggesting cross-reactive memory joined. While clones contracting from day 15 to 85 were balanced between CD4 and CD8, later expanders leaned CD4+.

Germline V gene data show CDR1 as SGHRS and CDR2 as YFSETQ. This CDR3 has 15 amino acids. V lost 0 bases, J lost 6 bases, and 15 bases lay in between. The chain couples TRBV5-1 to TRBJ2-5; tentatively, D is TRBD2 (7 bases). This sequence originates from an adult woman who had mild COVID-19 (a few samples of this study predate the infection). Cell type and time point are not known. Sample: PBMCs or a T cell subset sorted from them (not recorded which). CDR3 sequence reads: CASSLGAGARKTQYF. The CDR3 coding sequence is TGCGCCAGCAGCTTGGGGGCGGGGGCAAGAAAGACCCAGTACTTC.